This passage covers 7 T cell receptor beta chains from one sample sequenced in a study of cytomegalovirus exposure and HLA in healthy donors. PCR amplification relied on 60 Vbeta primers (plus 13 Jbeta primers). Here immunoSEQ multiplex PCR was the method, and the copy in TCRdb shows in-frame clones only, minus some. The sample carries about 170,000 clones, 65% to 85% recorded once. The source material was PBMCs. The origin of the receptors is a male donor in good health and CMV-seronegative.

J is TRBJ2-2 and V is TRBV4-2; 11 positions match TRBD1. The CDR3 is made up of 17 amino acids. Trimming took 3 bases from V and 4 from J; bases not matched to a gene: 7. Germline CDR1 and CDR2: LGHNA and YNFKEQ. The CDR3 region has the DNA TGTGCCAGCAGCCATCTCGGACAGGGGGCCGCCACCGGGGAGCTGTTTTTT. As protein: CASSHLGQGAATGELFF.

This sequence joins TRBV11-2 and TRBJ1-5; 8 bases align to TRBD1. The CDR3 is 13 amino acids. With 4 bases clipped from V and 7 bases from J, the junction kept 3 bases outside the gene matches. Germline values: CDR1 SGHAT, CDR2 FQNNGV. The CDR3 here is CASSSDRVQPQHF. The CDR3 coding sequence is TGTGCCAGCAGCTCGGACAGGGTGCAGCCCCAGCATTTT.

Ten or more counts support this clone. The genes are TRBV2 and TRBJ1-3; TRBD1 agrees at 7 bases. V lost 6 bases and J lost 3; bases outside the gene matches: 5. CDR1 is SNHLY and CDR2 is FYNNEI in the germline V gene. The CDR3 sequence is 14 residues long. CDR3 sequence: CASRPDRVGNTIYF. In nucleotides, the CDR3 is TGTGCCAGCAGACCAGACAGGGTTGGAAACACCATATATTTT. The full variable domain, in which reference TRBV2 and TRBJ1-3 provide the parts outside the CDR3, is EPEVTQTPSHQVTQMGQEVILRCVPISNHLYFYWYRQILGQKVEFLVSFYNNEISEKSEIFDDQFSVERPDGSNFTLKIRSTKLEDSAMYFCASRPDRVGNTIYFGEGSWLTVV.

The rearrangement uses TRBV27 and TRBJ1-2; the match to TRBD1 covers 7 bases. Germline trimming cut 5 bases from V and 5 bases from J; bases unmatched to any gene: 8. Germline V gene data show CDR1 as MNHEY and CDR2 as SMNVEV (reference sequence). The CDR3 is made up of 14 amino acids. CDR3 loop: CASSPSGQAYGYTF. CDR3 sequence (DNA): TGTGCCAGCAGTCCGTCAGGACAGGCGTATGGCTACACCTTC.

This sequence joins TRBV28 and TRBJ2-1; no clear D. CDR3 length: 12 amino acids. Germline V gene data show CDR1 as MDHEN and CDR2 as SYDVKM. Between the trimmed V and J ends, which lost 6 bases and 1 base, there was a span of 4 bases. CDR3 in amino acids: CASSGSYNEQFF. The CDR3 bases are TGTGCCAGCAGCGGGTCCTACAATGAGCAGTTCTTC.

The chain couples TRBV18 to TRBJ2-2; D may be TRBD2 (5 bases). Germline-derived CDR1 and CDR2 are KGHSH and LQKENI. This CDR3 is built from 14 residues. The CDR3 region has the DNA TGTGCTTGTTCCGGGGTTACGAACACCGGGGAGCTGTTTTTT. Amino acid sequence: CACSGVTNTGELFF.

The chain combines TRBV7-6 with TRBJ1-3; tentatively, D is TRBD1 (5 bases). The CDR3 consists of 18 residues. V was cut by 1 base and J by 0 bases, with 16 bases left in between. CDR1 and CDR2 (germline): SGHVS, FNYEAQ. The CDR3 sequence is CASSLVSGGDSSGNTIYF. The CDR3 DNA follows: TGTGCCAGCAGCTTAGTGAGCGGGGGGGACTCCTCTGGAAACACCATATATTTT.